Listed below are T cell receptor beta chains from one sample, sequenced in a study of blood T cell repertoires in COVID-19. Clones were read by immunoSEQ multiplex PCR, and TCRdb kept only the in-frame ones, dropping some. The sample contains under 350,000 clones, about 85% of which appear only once. The specimen sequenced was peripheral blood. These receptors were collected from a human donor in a cohort sampled during active COVID-19. The CDR3 runs from the conserved cysteine through the conserved F or W. D genes are given only for firm matches. Size is stated for part of the rows, as once, few or many counts, or as a class when the clone is expanded.

TRBV2	TRBJ1-4	TRBD1	-	15	TGTGCCAGCAGTTCCAGGACAGGGACTAATGAAAAACTGTTTTTT	CASSSRTGTNEKLFF
TRBV14	TRBJ2-5	-	-	16	TGTGCCAGCAGCCAAGAACCGACTAGAAGACAAGAGACCCAGTACTTC	CASSQEPTRRQETQYF
TRBV28	TRBJ2-1	TRBD2	-	16	TGTGCCAGCATTCAGGGGGGGACTAGCGGTTACAATGAGCAGTTCTTC	CASIQGGTSGYNEQFF
TRBV6-5	TRBJ1-2	TRBD1	-	14	TGTGCCAGCAGTAAGGACAGGGGGCTTTATGGCTACACCTTC	CASSKDRGLYGYTF
TRBV19	TRBJ2-7	TRBD1	-	13	TGTGCCAGTAGTAGGACAGGATCCTACGAGCAGTACTTC	CASSRTGSYEQYF
TRBV29-1	TRBJ2-1	TRBD2	-	14	TGCAGCGCCGTGGGGACTAGCGGGGGGTTTGAGCAGTTCTTC	CSAVGTSGGFEQFF
TRBV5-4	TRBJ2-5	TRBD1	-	14	TGTGCCAGCAGCTTACAGGGGGCTGGGGAGACCCAGTACTTC	CASSLQGAGETQYF
TRBV9	TRBJ2-1	TRBD2	-	20	TGTGCCAGCAGCGGGCGTTCCGGGACTAGCGGGGGTTCCTCCTACAATGAGCAGTTCTTC	CASSGRSGTSGGSSYNEQFF
TRBV6-1	TRBJ1-2	-	-	15	TGTGCCAGCAGTGACAGGGGCCAGTTAGTATATGGCTACACCTTC	CASSDRGQLVYGYTF
TRBV6-5	TRBJ1-5	TRBD1	once	15	TGTGCCAGCAGTTACTCGAGACAGGGCGATCAGCCCCAGCATTTT	CASSYSRQGDQPQHF
TRBV27	TRBJ1-1	TRBD1	few	13	TGTGCCAGCGTGGGACAGCCGAACACTGAAGCTTTCTTT	CASVGQPNTEAFF
TRBV19	TRBJ1-2	TRBD1	-	13	TGTGCCAGTAGTCCCCAGGGGGAATATGGCTACACCTTC	CASSPQGEYGYTF
TRBV5-1	TRBJ1-4	-	-	15	TGCGCCAGCAGCGTTGAGTCCACAGAAAATGAAAAACTGTTTTTT	CASSVESTENEKLFF
TRBV4-3	TRBJ2-5	-	once	16	TGCGCCAGCAGCCAGGCCCGGGGTCCAAGGGCTGGGGCCCAGTACTTC	CASSQARGPRAGAQYF
TRBV20-1	TRBJ2-7	-	-	11	TGCAGTGCTAGAAGCCCCTACGAGCAGTACTTC	CSARSPYEQYF
TRBV7-9	TRBJ2-5	TRBD2	-	15	TGTGCCAGCAGCTTATCTTTAGCGGGAGAAGAGACCCAGTACTTC	CASSLSLAGEETQYF
TRBV5-5	TRBJ2-7	TRBD1	-	13	TGTGCCAGCAGAGGGGGACAGCTTCATCGGCAGTACTTC	CASRGGQLHRQYF
TRBV7-9	TRBJ2-3	-	-	16	TGTGCCAGCAGCAAAAACTGGGGCGGCCGCACAGATACGCAGTATTTT	CASSKNWGGRTDTQYF
TRBV28	TRBJ1-5	-	-	13	TGTGCCAGCAGGGCGGGTGGCTGGCAGCCCCAGCATTTT	CASRAGGWQPQHF
TRBV6-5	TRBJ2-1	TRBD2	-	15	TGTGCCAGCACTCGAACCCCTAGCGGGAGCAACGAGCAGTTCTTC	CASTRTPSGSNEQFF
TRBV28	TRBJ1-1	-	-	13	TGTGCCAGCAGCCCAGGGGACCACACTGAAGCTTTCTTT	CASSPGDHTEAFF
TRBV30	TRBJ2-2	-	-	14	TGTGCCTGGAGAGACGCGGCCCGTTCCGGGGAGCTGTTTTTT	CAWRDAARSGELFF
TRBV10-3	TRBJ1-1	-	-	17	TGTGCCATCAGTGACATCCCAACGCAGGTACCGAACACTGAAGCTTTCTTT	CAISDIPTQVPNTEAFF
TRBV3-1/TRBV3-2	TRBJ1-1	TRBD1	-	12	TGTGCCAGCAGCCAACAGGGGGCTGGAGCTTTCTTT	CASSQQGAGAFF
TRBV3-1/TRBV3-2	TRBJ2-7	TRBD2	-	16	TGTGCCAGCAGCCAAGGTCTACTAGCGGGAGGATACGAGCAGTACTTC	CASSQGLLAGGYEQYF
TRBV6-2/TRBV6-3	TRBJ2-6	-	-	18	TGTGCCAGCAGCCGAGATGTAGGGGAAGAGGCTGGGGCCAACGTCCTGACTTTC	CASSRDVGEEAGANVLTF
TRBV6-5	TRBJ2-7	TRBD1	once	14	TGTGCCAGCAGCCTTGTACAGGGGGGATACGAGCAGTACTTC	CASSLVQGGYEQYF
TRBV18	TRBJ2-1	TRBD2	once	15	TGTGCCAGCTCACCAGCAAGCGGGAGTTACAATGAGCAGTTCTTC	CASSPASGSYNEQFF
TRBV20-1	TRBJ1-1	-	few	11	TGCAGTGCTAGACAGAACACTGAAGCTTTCTTT	CSARQNTEAFF
TRBV28	TRBJ1-1	-	-	13	TGTGCCAGCTTGGCGGGCGGCTACACTGAAGCTTTCTTT	CASLAGGYTEAFF
TRBV7-6	TRBJ1-1	-	-	14	TGTGCCAGCACAGCTTCGGGAGTGGGAGGTGAAGCTTTCTTT	CASTASGVGGEAFF
TRBV7-2	TRBJ2-1	-	-	16	TGTGCCAGCAGCTTAGGAACAACAACCTCCTACAATGAGCAGTTCTTC	CASSLGTTTSYNEQFF
TRBV28	TRBJ2-7	-	-	14	TGTGCCAGCAGTTACTCCGGGACTGGGTACGAGCAGTACTTC	CASSYSGTGYEQYF
TRBV6-5	TRBJ1-4	TRBD1	-	16	TGTGCCAGCAGTTACTTCACGGACAGGGCCAATGAAAAACTGTTTTTT	CASSYFTDRANEKLFF
TRBV29-1	TRBJ2-3	TRBD2	-	13	TGCAGCCTTCTCCGGGACTACACAGATACGCAGTATTTT	CSLLRDYTDTQYF
TRBV14	TRBJ2-2	-	-	16	TGTGCCAGCAGCGACCCAGGGTGGGGATACACCGGGGAGCTGTTTTTT	CASSDPGWGYTGELFF
TRBV6-5	TRBJ2-7	-	-	15	TGTGCCAGCAGTCCAGTGGTGACAGTGAGCTACGAGCAGTACTTC	CASSPVVTVSYEQYF
TRBV2	TRBJ1-2	-	-	13	TGTGCCAGCAGTGAGTTTATGGTGAGCGGCTACACCTTC	CASSEFMVSGYTF
TRBV7-8	TRBJ2-7	TRBD2	-	15	TGTGCCAGCAGCCTCGGGACTAGCGGGAGTAACGAGCAGTACTTC	CASSLGTSGSNEQYF
TRBV5-1	TRBJ1-1	-	-	14	TGCGCCAGCAGCTCCCCAGGGCGCGACACTGAAGCTTTCTTT	CASSSPGRDTEAFF
TRBV10-2	TRBJ2-3	TRBD1	-	14	TGCGCCAGCGGCGCGACAGGGACCACAGATACGCAGTATTTT	CASGATGTTDTQYF
TRBV3-1/TRBV3-2	TRBJ2-2	-	-	16	TGTGCCAGCAGCCAAGTCAGGGTCGCAGTTGGCGGGGAGCTGTTTTTT	CASSQVRVAVGGELFF
TRBV28	TRBJ1-1	-	-	12	TGTGCCAGCAGTCCTCTTTCAATGAGAGCTTTCTTT	CASSPLSMRAFF
TRBV2	TRBJ2-2	-	-	13	TGTGCCAGCAGTTTAGCGGTTACCGGGGAGCTGTTTTTT	CASSLAVTGELFF
TRBV5-6	TRBJ1-1	-	-	13	TGTGCCAGCAGCTTGGGCAGCGGGACGGAAGGTTTCTTT	CASSLGSGTEGFF
TRBV28	TRBJ1-2	-	few	14	TGTGCCAGCAGTTTCCCCCCTCCGAACTATGGCTACACCTTC	CASSFPPPNYGYTF
TRBV7-6	TRBJ1-1	-	-	17	TGTGCCAGCAGCTTAACTTTATTTACGAACGGGAACACTGAAGCTTTCTTT	CASSLTLFTNGNTEAFF
TRBV18	TRBJ2-6	-	-	17	TGTGCCAGCTCACCCCTTCGGGACTCCAGGAAGGACAACGTCCTGACTTTC	CASSPLRDSRKDNVLTF
TRBV28	TRBJ2-5	-	-	13	TGTGCCAGCAGTTTAAACTACCAGGAGACCCAGTACTTC	CASSLNYQETQYF
TRBV7-6	TRBJ2-3	-	-	15	TGTGCCAGCAGCTCCTCTAGCGCGGGCACAGATACGCAGTATTTT	CASSSSSAGTDTQYF